The clone carrying this TCR beta chain is deemed medium-sized. The antigen remains unidentified. Cyclophosphamide on days +3 and +4 followed busulfan-fludarabine conditioning and a marrow graft. Germline V gene data show CDR1 as MNHEY and CDR2 as SMNVEV (reference sequence). The V end lost 3 bases, the J end lost 0 bases, and 8 bases lay between the germline ends. The length of the CDR3 is 14 residues. Sequencing used immunoSEQ multiplex PCR; TCRdb keeps in-frame clones, though not all of them. The sample shows over 10,000 clones, no singletons; the ten largest hold about 24%. This sample is part of a study of T cells after posttransplantation cyclophosphamide. Whole-study findings and limits: Later blood repertoires were often dominated by clones from the donor CD8+ memory compartment.

The rearrangement links TRBV27 to TRBJ1-1, with D uncertain. This material consisted of PBMCs, taken after allogeneic stem cell transplant with posttransplant cyclophosphamide. This clonotype originated in a female patient aged 40-49 years who received an allogeneic stem cell transplant from an unrelated donor, was CMV-positive, and had acute GVHD only. Some of the T cells may derive from the graft donor. The CDR3: CASSLEQMNTEAFF. In DNA, the CDR3 is TGTGCCAGCAGTTTGGAACAGATGAACACTGAAGCTTTCTTT.